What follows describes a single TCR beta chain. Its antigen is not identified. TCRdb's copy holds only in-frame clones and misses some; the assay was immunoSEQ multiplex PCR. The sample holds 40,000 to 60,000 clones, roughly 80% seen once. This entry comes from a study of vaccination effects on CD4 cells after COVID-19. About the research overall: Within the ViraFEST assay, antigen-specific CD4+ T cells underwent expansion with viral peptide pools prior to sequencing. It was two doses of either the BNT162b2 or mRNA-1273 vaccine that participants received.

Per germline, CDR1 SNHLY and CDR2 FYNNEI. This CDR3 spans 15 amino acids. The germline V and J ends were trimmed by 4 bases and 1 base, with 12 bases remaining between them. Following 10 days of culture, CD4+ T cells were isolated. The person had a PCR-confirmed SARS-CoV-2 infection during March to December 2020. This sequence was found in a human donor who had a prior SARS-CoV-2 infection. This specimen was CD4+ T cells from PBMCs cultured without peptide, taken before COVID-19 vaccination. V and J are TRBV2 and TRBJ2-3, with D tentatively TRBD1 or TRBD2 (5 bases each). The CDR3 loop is CASSVGQGGTDTQYF. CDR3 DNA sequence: TGTGCCAGCAGTGTAGGTCAGGGAGGCACAGATACGCAGTATTTT.